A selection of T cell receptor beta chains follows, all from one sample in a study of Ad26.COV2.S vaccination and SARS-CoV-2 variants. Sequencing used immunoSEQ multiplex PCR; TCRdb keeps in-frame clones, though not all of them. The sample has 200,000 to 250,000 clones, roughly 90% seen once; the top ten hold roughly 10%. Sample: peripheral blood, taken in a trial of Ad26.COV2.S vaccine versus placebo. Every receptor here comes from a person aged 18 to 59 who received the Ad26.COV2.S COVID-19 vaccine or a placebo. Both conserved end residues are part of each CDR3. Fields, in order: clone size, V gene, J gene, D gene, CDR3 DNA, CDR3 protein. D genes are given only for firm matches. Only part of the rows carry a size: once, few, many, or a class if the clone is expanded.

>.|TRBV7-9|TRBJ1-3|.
TGTGCCAGCAGCTTAGCCCTGGACCTTAGAGGAAACACCATATATTTT
CASSLALDLRGNTIYF
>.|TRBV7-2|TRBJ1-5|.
TGTGCCAGCAGCCTCGGATGGGGCAATCAGCCCCAGCATTTT
CASSLGWGNQPQHF
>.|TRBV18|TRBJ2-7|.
TGTGCCAGCTCACAAGGGCCTTACGAGCAGTACTTC
CASSQGPYEQYF
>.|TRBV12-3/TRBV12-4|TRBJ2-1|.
TGTGCCAGCGGGGGACGGCCCTACAATGAGCAGTTCTTC
CASGGRPYNEQFF
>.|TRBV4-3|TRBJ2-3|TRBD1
TGCGCCAGCAGCCCCTCCGGACAGGGCACAGATACGCAGTATTTT
CASSPSGQGTDTQYF
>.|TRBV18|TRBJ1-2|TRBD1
TGTGCCAGCTCACTGGGACAGGGAGAAGATGGCTACACCTTC
CASSLGQGEDGYTF
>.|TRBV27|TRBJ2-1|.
TGTGCCAGCAGACATACAGGGACGGAGCAGTTCTTC
CASRHTGTEQFF
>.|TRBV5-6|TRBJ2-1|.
TGTGCCAGCAGCCCGAAAGTCGCCAATGAGCAGTTCTTC
CASSPKVANEQFF
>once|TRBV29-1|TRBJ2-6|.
TGCAGCGTTGAAGGTCCATTCTCTGGGGCCAACGTCCTGACTTTC
CSVEGPFSGANVLTF
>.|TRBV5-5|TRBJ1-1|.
TGTGCCAGCAGCTTGGTCTGGAAGGGGAACACTGAAGCTTTCTTT
CASSLVWKGNTEAFF
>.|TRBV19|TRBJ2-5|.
TGTGCCAGTAGTATAAACCCTCAACGGCCCCCGCAAGAGACCCAGTACTTC
CASSINPQRPPQETQYF
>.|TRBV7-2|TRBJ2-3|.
TGTGCCAGCACCAGACTAGGGCCCCAATATTTT
CASTRLGPQYF
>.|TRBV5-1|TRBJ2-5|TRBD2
TGCGCCAGCAGCCTACTAGCGGGTATACAAGAGACCCAGTACTTC
CASSLLAGIQETQYF
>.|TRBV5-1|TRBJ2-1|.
TGCGCCAGCAACTTAGAGGGGGCCTACAATGAGCAGTTCTTC
CASNLEGAYNEQFF
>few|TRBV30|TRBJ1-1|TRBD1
TGTGCCTGGGGGACAGGGAACACTGAAGCTTTCTTT
CAWGTGNTEAFF
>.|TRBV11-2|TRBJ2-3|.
TGTGCCAGCAGCTCCCAGGGGACAGATACGCAGTATTTT
CASSSQGTDTQYF
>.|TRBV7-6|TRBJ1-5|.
TGTGCCAGCAGCTTAGACGGTGGGAGCAATCAGCCCCAGCATTTT
CASSLDGGSNQPQHF
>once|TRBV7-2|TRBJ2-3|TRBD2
TGTGCCAGCAGCTTCACTAGCGGGGGGGGCACAGATACGCAGTATTTT
CASSFTSGGGTDTQYF
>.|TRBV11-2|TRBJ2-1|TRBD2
TGTGCCAGCAGCCGGCCTCTAGCGGCCCCCAAAGGGAATGAGCAGTTCTTC
CASSRPLAAPKGNEQFF
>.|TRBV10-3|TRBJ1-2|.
TGTGCCATCAGTGACATGCTCGGCTACACCTTC
CAISDMLGYTF
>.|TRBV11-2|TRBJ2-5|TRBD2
TGTGCCAGCAGCTTAGGAGGTAGCGGGGTTCAAGAGACCCAGTACTTC
CASSLGGSGVQETQYF
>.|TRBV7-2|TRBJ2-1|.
TGTGCCAGCAGCCTAGCCTGGCCTGAGCAGTTCTTC
CASSLAWPEQFF
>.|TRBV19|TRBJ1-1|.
TGTGCCAGTAGTACCGCATGGACGGGAACTGAAGCTTTCTTT
CASSTAWTGTEAFF
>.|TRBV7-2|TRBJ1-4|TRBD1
TGTGCCAGCAGCGGGACAGTTTCAACTAATGAAAAACTGTTTTTT
CASSGTVSTNEKLFF
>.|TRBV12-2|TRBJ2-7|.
TGTGCAAGTCGCTTGGACAGGGGGCTGTACGAGCAGTACTTC
CASRLDRGLYEQYF
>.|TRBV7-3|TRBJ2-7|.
TGTGCCAGCAGCTCAGGGTTTAACGACGAGCAGTACTTC
CASSSGFNDEQYF
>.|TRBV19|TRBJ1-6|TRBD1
TGTGCCAGTATCGGACAGGGAAATTCACCCCTCCACTTT
CASIGQGNSPLHF
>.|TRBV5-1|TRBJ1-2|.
TGCGCCAGCAGCTCCGCCCCGGGCCGCTATGGCTACACCTTC
CASSSAPGRYGYTF
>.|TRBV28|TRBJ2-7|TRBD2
TGTGCCAGCAGACTAGCGCAAATCTACGAGCAGTACTTC
CASRLAQIYEQYF
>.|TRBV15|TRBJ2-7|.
TGTGCCACCAAAGGGGGATCCTACGAGCAGTACTTC
CATKGGSYEQYF
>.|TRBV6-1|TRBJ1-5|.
TGTGCCAGCAGTGAAGCGCCCGGGACAAGGCAGCCCCAGCATTTT
CASSEAPGTRQPQHF
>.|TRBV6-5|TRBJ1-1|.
TGTGCCAGCAGTAGGAGCAGGGTGAACACTGAAGCTTTCTTT
CASSRSRVNTEAFF